This TCR beta chain derives from a study of ipilimumab plus nivolumab after autologous stem cell transplantation. The wider study: A median of roughly 8 nivolumab and roughly 5 ipilimumab doses were given. Myeloma cases were transplant-naive high-risk or relapsed within 3 years post first autologous transplant.

Patients got 3 mg/kg IV nivolumab weeks 1, 4, 7, 10, then biweekly through week 26. Data came from immunoSEQ multiplex PCR; TCRdb stores just in-frame clones and leaves some out. Among tens of thousands of clones listed, nearly 95% were seen once. The germline V gene has CDR1 MRHNA and CDR2 SNTAGT. The CDR3 runs to 16 residues. Deletions cut 10 bases from V and 2 bases from J, with 24 bases between. The origin of this receptor is a male donor with multiple myeloma. Source: PBMCs, taken in a trial of ipilimumab plus nivolumab as post-transplant consolidation. The chain joins TRBV6-4 to TRBJ2-7, with D unresolved. The CDR3 region has the DNA TGTGCCACCAAGAACCACGCTCGTCATCCAGCCTACGAGCAGTACTTC. Protein product: CATKNHARHPAYEQYF.